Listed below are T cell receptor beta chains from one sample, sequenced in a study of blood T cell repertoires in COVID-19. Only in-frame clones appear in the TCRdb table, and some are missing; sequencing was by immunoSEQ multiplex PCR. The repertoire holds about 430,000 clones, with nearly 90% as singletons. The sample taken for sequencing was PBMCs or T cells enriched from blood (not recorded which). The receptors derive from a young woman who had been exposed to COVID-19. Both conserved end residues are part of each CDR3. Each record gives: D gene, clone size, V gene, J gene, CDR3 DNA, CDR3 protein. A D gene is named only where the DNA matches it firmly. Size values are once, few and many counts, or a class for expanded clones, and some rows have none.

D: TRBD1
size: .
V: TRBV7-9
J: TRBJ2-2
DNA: TGTGCCAGCAGCCCCCAAGGGACAGAGAACACCGGGGAGCTGTTTTTT
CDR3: CASSPQGTENTGELFF

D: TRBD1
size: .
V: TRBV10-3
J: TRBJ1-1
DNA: TGTGCCGCGCAGGGGGCGGCCATGAACACTGAAGCTTTCTTT
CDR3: CAAQGAAMNTEAFF

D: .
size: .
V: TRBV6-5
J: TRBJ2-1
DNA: TGTGCCAGCAGTTTGTACCGGGACAATGAGCAGTTCTTC
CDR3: CASSLYRDNEQFF

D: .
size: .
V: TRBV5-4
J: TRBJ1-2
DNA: TGTGCCAGCAGCCAAGCGCCGGGAAACTATGGCTACACCTTC
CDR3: CASSQAPGNYGYTF

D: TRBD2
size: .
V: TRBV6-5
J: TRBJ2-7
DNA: TGTGCCAGCAGGGTCACTAGCGGGAGCTCCTACGAGCAGTACTTC
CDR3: CASRVTSGSSYEQYF

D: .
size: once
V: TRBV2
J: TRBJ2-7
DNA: TGTGCCAGCAGTGAATCGGAGGGTATCCACGAGCAGTACTTC
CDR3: CASSESEGIHEQYF

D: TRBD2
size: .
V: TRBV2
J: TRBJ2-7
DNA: TGTGCCAGCAGTCGGCCTAGCGGAAACTCCTACGAGCAGTACTTC
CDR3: CASSRPSGNSYEQYF

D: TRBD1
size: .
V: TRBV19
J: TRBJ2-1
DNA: TGTGCCAGTAGTTCCACAGGGGGCAGGGAGTTCTTC
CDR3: CASSSTGGREFF

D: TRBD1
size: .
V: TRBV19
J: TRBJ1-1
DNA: TGTGCCAGTAGTAAGGGACAGGCGAGGAACACTGAAGCTTTCTTT
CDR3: CASSKGQARNTEAFF

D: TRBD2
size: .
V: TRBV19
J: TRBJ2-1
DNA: TGTGCCAGTAGTATAGAGAGGCGAGGATTAAGCGGGGTTCTCAATGAGCAGTTCTTC
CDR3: CASSIERRGLSGVLNEQFF

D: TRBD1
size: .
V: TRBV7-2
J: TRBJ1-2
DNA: TGTGCCAGCAGCTTAACGGGACAGGCCTATGGCTACACCTTC
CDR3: CASSLTGQAYGYTF

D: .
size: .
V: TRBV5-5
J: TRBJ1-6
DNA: TGTGCCAGCAGCTTGGTGCGGGGGGAGTTTTATAATTCACCCCTCCACTTT
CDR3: CASSLVRGEFYNSPLHF

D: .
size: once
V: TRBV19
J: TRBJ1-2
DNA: TGTGCCAGTAGTCTCCGGTCCTATGGCTACACCTTC
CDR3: CASSLRSYGYTF

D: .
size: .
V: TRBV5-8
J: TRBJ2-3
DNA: TGTGCCAGCAGCTCAAACGGACTCTCACCCACAGATACGCAGTATTTT
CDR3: CASSSNGLSPTDTQYF

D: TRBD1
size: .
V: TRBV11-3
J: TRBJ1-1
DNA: TGTGCCAGCAGCCAAGACAGGGGGGGAGCAGCTTTCTTT
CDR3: CASSQDRGGAAFF

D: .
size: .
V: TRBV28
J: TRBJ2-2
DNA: TGTGCCAGCAGTCGACAGGCCCCCTGGTGGACCGGGGAGCTGTTTTTT
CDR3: CASSRQAPWWTGELFF

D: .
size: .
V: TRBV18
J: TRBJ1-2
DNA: TGTGCCAGCTCACTAACCGGGACTGAAAAAGCTAACTATGGCTACACCTTC
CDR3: CASSLTGTEKANYGYTF

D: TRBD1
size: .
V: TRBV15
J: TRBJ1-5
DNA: TGTGCCACCAGCGCCCGGGACAGGGGGAATCAGCCCCAGCATTTT
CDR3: CATSARDRGNQPQHF

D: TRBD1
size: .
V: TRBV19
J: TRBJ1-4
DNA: TGTGCCAGTAGTGTCCAGGGGGTGAATGAAAAACTGTTTTTT
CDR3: CASSVQGVNEKLFF

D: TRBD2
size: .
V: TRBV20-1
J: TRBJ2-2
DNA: TGCAGTGCTAGTACGCCTAGCGGGGGGGCAACCGGGGAGCTGTTTTTT
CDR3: CSASTPSGGATGELFF

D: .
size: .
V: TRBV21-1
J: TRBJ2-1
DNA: TGTGCCAGCAGCAGCCCTGGGGAGCAGCAGCTAAATGAGCAGTTCTTC
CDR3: CASSSPGEQQLNEQFF

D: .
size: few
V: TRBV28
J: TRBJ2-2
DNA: TGTGCCAGCAGCCCCCCAGGGTCCGGGGAGCTGTTTTTT
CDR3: CASSPPGSGELFF

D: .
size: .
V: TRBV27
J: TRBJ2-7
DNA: TGTGCCAGCGGGCTGAGTACCTACGAGCAGTACTTC
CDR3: CASGLSTYEQYF

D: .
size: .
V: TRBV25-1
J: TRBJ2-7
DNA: TGTGCCACCCTCTTCGACAGAGCCTCCTACGAGCAGTACTTC
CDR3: CATLFDRASYEQYF

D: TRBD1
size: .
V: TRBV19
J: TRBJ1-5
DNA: TGTGCCAGTAAGCCGGGACAGGGCTTCCCCTATAGCAATCAGCCCCAGCATTTT
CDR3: CASKPGQGFPYSNQPQHF

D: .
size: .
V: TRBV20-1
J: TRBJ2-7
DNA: TGCAGTGCCACTCTGTGGGAGCAGTACTTC
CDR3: CSATLWEQYF

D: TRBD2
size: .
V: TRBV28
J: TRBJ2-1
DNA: TGTGCCAGCAGTCCATTAGCGGGAGAGGGCGATGAGCAGTTCTTC
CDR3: CASSPLAGEGDEQFF

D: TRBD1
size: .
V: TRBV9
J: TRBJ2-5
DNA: TGTGCCAGCAGCGCCAGGGGGCAAGAGACCCAGTACTTC
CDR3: CASSARGQETQYF

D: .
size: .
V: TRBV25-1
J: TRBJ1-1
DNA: TGTGCCAGCAACTTCTCTCACAGGGTTGACACTGAAGCTTTCTTT
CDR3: CASNFSHRVDTEAFF

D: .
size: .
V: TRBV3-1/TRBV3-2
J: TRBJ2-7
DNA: TGTGCCAGCAGCCAAGAACGAGGAATCTACGAGCAGTACTTC
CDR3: CASSQERGIYEQYF

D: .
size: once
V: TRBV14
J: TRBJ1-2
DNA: TGTGCCAGCAGCCAAGTCGGGGGTCTGAATGGCTACACCTTC
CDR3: CASSQVGGLNGYTF

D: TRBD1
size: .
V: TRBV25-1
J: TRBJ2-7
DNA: TGTGCCAGCAGTAGGTCTGGGACAGGGGGCAACGAGCAGTACTTC
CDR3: CASSRSGTGGNEQYF

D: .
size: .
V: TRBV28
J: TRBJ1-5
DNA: TGTGCCAGCAGTTACAGGGATTATAGCAATCAGCCCCAGCATTTT
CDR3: CASSYRDYSNQPQHF

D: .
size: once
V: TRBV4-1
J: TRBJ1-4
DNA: TGCGCCAGCAGCCGCCTGGGGAGCGGGACTCCTAATGAAAAACTGTTTTTT
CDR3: CASSRLGSGTPNEKLFF

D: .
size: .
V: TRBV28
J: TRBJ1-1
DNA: TGTGCCAGCAGTTTATTTCGCCTTTCCGTTAACATGAACACTGAAGCTTTCTTT
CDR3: CASSLFRLSVNMNTEAFF

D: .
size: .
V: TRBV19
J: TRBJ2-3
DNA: TGTGCCAGTAAAAGTGGAGCTGGGAGTTCAGATACGCAGTATTTT
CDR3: CASKSGAGSSDTQYF

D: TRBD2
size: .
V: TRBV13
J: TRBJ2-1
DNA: TGTGCCAGCAGCCTCGGGAGGGGTGCCTACAATGAGCAGTTCTTC
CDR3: CASSLGRGAYNEQFF

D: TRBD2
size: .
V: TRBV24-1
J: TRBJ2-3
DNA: TGTGCCACCAGCCCACTAGCGGGAGGGGCAGATACGCAGTATTTT
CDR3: CATSPLAGGADTQYF

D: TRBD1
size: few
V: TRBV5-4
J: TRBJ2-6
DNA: TGTGCCAGCAGCTCGAGGACAGGGACGGCGGGGGCCAACGTCCTGACTTTC
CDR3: CASSSRTGTAGANVLTF

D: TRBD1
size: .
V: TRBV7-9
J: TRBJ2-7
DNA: TGTGCCAGCAGCACCCCCCGGGACAGGGGGACCTACGAGCAGTACTTC
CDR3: CASSTPRDRGTYEQYF

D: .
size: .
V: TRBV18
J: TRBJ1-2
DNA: TGTGCCAGCTCACTGGGTCGGGAGACTAACTATGGCTACACCTTC
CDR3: CASSLGRETNYGYTF

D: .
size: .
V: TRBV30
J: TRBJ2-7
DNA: TGTGCCTGGGGTAGGGACATTACTTACGAGCAGTACTTC
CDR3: CAWGRDITYEQYF

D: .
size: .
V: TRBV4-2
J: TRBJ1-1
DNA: TGTGCCAGCAGCCAAGGGGCAGGGTTGGACACTGAAGCTTTCTTT
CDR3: CASSQGAGLDTEAFF

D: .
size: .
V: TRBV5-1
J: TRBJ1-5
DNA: TGCGCCAGCAGCCGAGGGGGAGGCAATCAGCCCCAGCATTTT
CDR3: CASSRGGGNQPQHF

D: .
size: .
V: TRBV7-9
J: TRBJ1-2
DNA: TGTGCCAGCAGCTTAGGGACAATTACAGGGCATGGCTACACCTTC
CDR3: CASSLGTITGHGYTF

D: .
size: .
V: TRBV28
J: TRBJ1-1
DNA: TGTTCCGCGGGGCCGAACACTGAAGCTTTCTTT
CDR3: CSAGPNTEAFF

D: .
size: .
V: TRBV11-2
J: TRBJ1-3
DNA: TGTGCCAGCAGCTCCCGACGGGACTCTGGAAACACCATATATTTT
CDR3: CASSSRRDSGNTIYF

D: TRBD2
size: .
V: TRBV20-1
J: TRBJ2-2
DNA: TGCAGTGCTAGTGGGCTAGCGGTAAACACCGGGGAGCTGTTTTTT
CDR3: CSASGLAVNTGELFF

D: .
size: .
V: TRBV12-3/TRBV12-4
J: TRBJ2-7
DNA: TGTGCCAGCAGTTTAGGGCTTTACTACGAGCAGTACTTC
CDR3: CASSLGLYYEQYF

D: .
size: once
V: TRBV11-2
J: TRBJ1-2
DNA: TGTGCCAGCAGCTTGAGGGACTATGGCTACACCTTC
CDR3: CASSLRDYGYTF

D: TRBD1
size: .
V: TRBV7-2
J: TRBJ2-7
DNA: TGTGCCAGCAGCTTAGACAGGGGCCTCTACGAGCAGTACTTC
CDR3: CASSLDRGLYEQYF

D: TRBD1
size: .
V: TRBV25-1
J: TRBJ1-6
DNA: TGTGCCAGCAGTCCCCAGACAGGGGTTTACTCACCCCTCCACTTT
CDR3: CASSPQTGVYSPLHF